A single sample is the source of the 3 T cell receptor beta chains below, sequenced in a study of cytomegalovirus exposure and HLA in healthy donors. Clones were read by immunoSEQ multiplex PCR, and TCRdb kept only the in-frame ones, dropping some. The sample lists under 80,000 clones, 70% to 90% occurring once. Source material: PBMCs. Receptors were obtained from a woman between 18 and 29 years old in good health and CMV-seronegative.

The genes are TRBV30 and TRBJ1-5; 12 bases are shared with TRBD1. The CDR3 loop spans 17 amino acids. Trimming took 4 bases from V and 7 from J; bases not matched to a gene: 14. Germline-derived CDR1 and CDR2 are GTSNPN and SVGIG (reference sequence). DNA of the CDR3: TGTGCCTGGACACGAAACCCGGGACAGGGGGCAAGGCAGCCCCAGCATTTT. Its protein product is CAWTRNPGQGARQPQHF.

This chain joins TRBV5-4 and TRBJ2-7; TRBD1 matches 8 bases. The CDR3 runs 13 residues. V shed 2 bases, J shed 5 bases, and the junction held 3 bases outside the gene matches. From germline, CDR1 is SGHNT and CDR2 YYREEE (reference sequence). CDR3 protein: CASSFDRGHEQYF. CDR3 nucleotide sequence: TGTGCCAGCAGCTTCGACAGGGGCCACGAGCAGTACTTC.

The chain is built from TRBV7-8 and TRBJ2-5; tentative D call: TRBD2 (6 bases). Trimming stripped 7 bases from V and 4 bases from J, with 16 bases between. CDR3 length: 14 amino acids. Germline V CDR1 and CDR2: SGHVS, FQNEAQ. CDR3 sequence reads: CASNPGAGPETQYF. CDR3 in DNA: TGTGCCAGCAACCCCGGGGCGGGACCAGAGACCCAGTACTTC. The whole variable domain, filled in from reference TRBV7-8 and TRBJ2-5, reads GAGVSQSPRYKVAKRGQDVALRCDPISGHVSLFWYQQALGQGPEFLTYFQNEAQLDKSGLPSDRFFAERPEGSVSTLKIQRTQQEDSAVYLCASNPGAGPETQYFGPGTRLLVL.